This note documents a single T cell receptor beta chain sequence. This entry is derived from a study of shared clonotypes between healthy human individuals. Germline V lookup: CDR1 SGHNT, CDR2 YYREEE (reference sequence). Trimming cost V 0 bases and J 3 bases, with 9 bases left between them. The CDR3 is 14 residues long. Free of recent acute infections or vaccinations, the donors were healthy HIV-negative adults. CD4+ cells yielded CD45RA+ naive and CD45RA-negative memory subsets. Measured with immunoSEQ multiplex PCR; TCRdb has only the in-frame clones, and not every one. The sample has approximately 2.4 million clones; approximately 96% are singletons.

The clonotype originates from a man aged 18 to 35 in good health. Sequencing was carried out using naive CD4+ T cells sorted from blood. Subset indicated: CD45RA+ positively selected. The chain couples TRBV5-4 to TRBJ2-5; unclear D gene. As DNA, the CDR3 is TGTGCCAGCAGCTTGGCGATGGGTAAAGAGACCCAGTACTTC. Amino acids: CASSLAMGKETQYF.